This T cell receptor beta chain was sequenced in a study of PD-1 blockade in classical Hodgkin lymphoma. Time point noted: cycle 4 day 1 (C4D1), after more than five weeks of nivolumab. All patients experienced relapse after autologous stem cell transplantation, and brentuximab vedotin exposure was variable. Generated by immunoSEQ multiplex PCR, the TCRdb table keeps only in-frame clones and is missing some. The sample gives approximately 21,000 clones, around 70% of which show up once; approximately 21% is in the top ten. Germline V gives CDR1 SGHTA, CDR2 FQGNSA. The CDR3 totals 16 residues. Trimming cost V 5 bases and J 8 bases, with 19 bases left between them.

The chain combines TRBV7-2 with TRBJ1-6, with D maybe TRBD1 (5 bases). The TCR originated in a human donor with classical Hodgkin lymphoma. The material sequenced was peripheral blood mononuclear cells (PBMCs), taken before the fourth cycle of nivolumab. The CDR3 protein is CASSQTGGNRYSPLHF. CDR3 nucleotides: TGTGCCAGCAGCCAAACGGGGGGGAATAGGTATTCACCCCTCCACTTT.